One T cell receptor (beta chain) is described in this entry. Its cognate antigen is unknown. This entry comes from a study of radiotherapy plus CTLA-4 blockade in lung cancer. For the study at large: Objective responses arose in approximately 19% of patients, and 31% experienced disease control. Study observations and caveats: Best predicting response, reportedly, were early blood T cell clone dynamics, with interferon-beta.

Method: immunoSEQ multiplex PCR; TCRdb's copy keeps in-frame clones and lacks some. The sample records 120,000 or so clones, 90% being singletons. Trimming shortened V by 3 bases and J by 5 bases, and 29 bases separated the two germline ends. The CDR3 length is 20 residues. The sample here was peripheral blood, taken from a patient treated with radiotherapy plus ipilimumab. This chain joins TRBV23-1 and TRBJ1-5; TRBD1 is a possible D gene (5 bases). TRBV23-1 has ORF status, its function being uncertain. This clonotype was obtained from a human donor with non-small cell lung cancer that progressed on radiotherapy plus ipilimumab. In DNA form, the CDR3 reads TGCGCCAGCAGTCACTTATTGGATCAGGGTCTAGGCTTTAGGGATCAGCCCCAGCATTTT. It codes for CASSHLLDQGLGFRDQPQHF.